This T cell receptor (beta chain) was retrieved from a study of blood T cell repertoires in COVID-19. Generated by immunoSEQ multiplex PCR, the TCRdb table keeps only in-frame clones and is missing some. The profile shows about 44,000 clones, 92% of them singletons. The origin of this receptor is a human donor in a cohort sampled during active COVID-19. The sample comprised peripheral blood.

CDR3 residues: CASSPFSPGTSGRDSYNEQFF. CDR3 in DNA: TGTGCCAGCAGTCCCTTTTCCCCCGGGACTAGCGGGAGGGACTCGTATAATGAGCAGTTCTTC. The chain is built from TRBV6-6 and TRBJ2-1; 16 bases map to TRBD2. This CDR3 spans 21 amino acids. V was clipped by 5 bases and J by 7 bases; unmatched bases: 20. The germline CDR1 and CDR2 sequences are MNHNY and SVGAGI (reference sequence).